This passage covers 23 T cell receptor beta chains from one sample sequenced in a study of shared T cell receptors in the human thymus. The data were produced by immunoSEQ multiplex PCR, yet TCRdb's version contains in-frame clones alone and is incomplete. This table holds 720,000 or so clones, 70% to 90% found once. This sample was also put to use in a study of human thymus T cells.

Specimen: thymocytes. The source is a girl under three years old with a congenital heart defect.

The J gene is TRBJ2-1, the V gene TRBV6-1, with D tentatively TRBD2 (6 bases). Trimming pared 4 bases from V and 0 bases from J, leaving 22 bases between. The CDR3 has 19 residues. Germline CDR1 is MNHNS and CDR2 is SASEGT. DNA of the CDR3: TGTGCCAGCAGTGGTCGACTAGTTATGATGGCGGGCTCCTACAATGAGCAGTTCTTC. Its translation: CASSGRLVMMAGSYNEQFF.

The gene calls are TRBV6-7 and TRBJ1-6; D might be TRBD1 (5 bases). TRBV6-7 is an open reading frame, and its role is uncertain. V lost 2 bases and J lost 9, with 11 bases in between. The CDR3 loop spans 14 amino acids. CDR3 nucleotide sequence: TGTGCCAGCAGTTACACAGGTCGAGGTTCACCCCTCCACTTT. This sequence encodes CASSYTGRGSPLHF.

The rearrangement uses TRBV5-5 and TRBJ1-2; tentative D call: TRBD1 (5 bases). This CDR3 is 14 amino acids long. Per germline, CDR1 SGHKS and CDR2 YYEKEE (reference sequence). V lost 0 bases to trimming and J lost 4 bases, with 10 bases between them. As DNA, the CDR3 is TGTGCCAGCAGCTTGGGGGGCGCCCGCTATGGCTACACCTTC. As protein: CASSLGGARYGYTF. Full variable domain (remainder filled in from reference TRBV5-5 and TRBJ1-2): DAGVTQSPTHLIKTRGQQVTLRCSPISGHKSVSWYQQVLGQGPQFIFQYYEKEERGRGNFPDRFSARQFPNYSSELNVNALLLGDSALYLCASSLGGARYGYTFGSGTRLTVV.

The rearrangement uses TRBV11-2 and TRBJ1-1; TRBD1 matches 7 bases. The germline V gene has CDR1 SGHAT and CDR2 FQNNGV. After removal of 7 bases from V and 4 bases from J, the junction contained 9 bases not matched to a gene. The CDR3 has 14 amino acids. The CDR3 DNA reads TGTGCCAGCATCCAACAGGGGACGATCACTGAAGCTTTCTTT. Translation: CASIQQGTITEAFF.

The chain carries TRBV6-5 and TRBJ1-1; 9 nucleotides align to TRBD1. This CDR3 spans 14 amino acids. V shed 6 bases and J 4 bases; nucleotides not matched to a gene: 6. Germline-derived CDR1 and CDR2 are MNHEY and SVGAGI. The CDR3 bases are TGTGCCAGCAGCCTAATACAGGGGGCCACTGAAGCTTTCTTT. It specifies CASSLIQGATEAFF.

This chain links TRBV15 with TRBJ2-7, with D perhaps TRBD1 (6 bases). Trimming left V 1 base short and J 3 bases short, with 16 bases between. The CDR3 consists of 16 residues. Germline CDR1 LNHNV, CDR2 YYDKDF (reference sequence). The CDR3 sequence: CATSRGWEQGNYEQYF. The CDR3, as DNA: TGTGCCACCAGCAGAGGGTGGGAGCAGGGGAACTACGAGCAGTACTTC. The full variable domain, completed using reference TRBV15 and TRBJ2-7, is DAMVIQNPRYQVTQFGKPVTLSCSQTLNHNVMYWYQQKSSQAPKLLFHYYDKDFNNEADTPDNFQSRRPNTSFCFLDIRSPGLGDTAMYLCATSRGWEQGNYEQYFGPGTRLTVT.

The rearrangement uses TRBV4-1 and TRBJ1-4; a possible D gene is TRBD1 (6 bases). V dropped 0 bases and J dropped 6 bases, with 11 bases sitting between them. From germline, CDR1 is MGHRA and CDR2 YSYEKL. CDR3 length: 15 residues. CDR3 sequence: CASSQDKGGDEKLFF. In DNA form, the CDR3 reads TGCGCCAGCAGCCAAGATAAAGGGGGAGATGAAAAACTGTTTTTT.

A remark on this clone: The same CDR3 arises from other DNA sequences in this sample as well. J is TRBJ1-5 and V is TRBV5-1, with D perhaps matching TRBD1 (5 bases). This CDR3 has 15 residues. Germline lookup yields CDR1 SGHRS and CDR2 YFSETQ. The germline V and J ends were trimmed by 2 bases and 0 bases, with 9 bases remaining between them. The CDR3 region has the DNA TGCGCCAGCAGCTTAGACGGGGGTAGCAATCAGCCCCAGCATTTT. This encodes CASSLDGGSNQPQHF.

J is TRBJ2-4 and V is TRBV19, with 7 bases that match TRBD2. The J segment lost 0 bases and the V segment lost 8 bases, leaving 10 bases of the junction unmatched. This CDR3 has 16 residues. Looked up from germline, CDR1 is LNHDA and CDR2 is SQIVND (reference sequence). CDR3 loop: CASQSRGFRAKNIQYF. The DNA for the CDR3 is TGTGCCAGTCAATCGCGGGGGTTTAGAGCCAAAAACATTCAGTACTTC.

The chain has TRBV6-6 and TRBJ1-2; a possible D gene is TRBD1 (5 bases). The germline V gene has CDR1 MNHNY and CDR2 SVGAGI (reference sequence). Trimming stripped 2 bases from V and 4 bases from J, with 17 bases between. The length of the CDR3 is 16 residues. Here the CDR3 DNA reads TGTGCCAGCAGTTACGGGGCGGTTCTGGGAGGCTATGGCTACACCTTC. Protein sequence: CASSYGAVLGGYGYTF.

The V and J genes are TRBV7-6 and TRBJ1-5, with D unclear. This CDR3 is built from 14 residues. Per the germline V gene, CDR1 is SGHVS and CDR2 is FNYEAQ. Trimming took off 4 bases at V and 4 bases at J, with 11 bases between the two ends. Here the CDR3 reads CASSSRDTNQPQHF. DNA of the CDR3: TGTGCCAGCAGCTCCCGCGACACGAATCAGCCCCAGCATTTT.

The chain couples TRBV5-6 to TRBJ2-7, with 12 nucleotides matching TRBD1. Germline trimming cut 0 bases from V and 4 bases from J; bases unmatched to any gene: 14. The CDR3 consists of 19 residues. Germline CDR1 SGHDT, CDR2 YYEEEE. The CDR3 DNA reads as TGTGCCAGCAGCTTGGTGGTTGGATGGGGACAGGGGGCGACTTACGAGCAGTACTTC. Translating it yields CASSLVVGWGQGATYEQYF. Supplemented by reference TRBV5-6 and TRBJ2-7, the full variable domain reads DAGVTQSPTHLIKTRGQQVTLRCSPKSGHDTVSWYQQALGQGPQFIFQYYEEEERQRGNFPDRFSGHQFPNYSSELNVNALLLGDSALYLCASSLVVGWGQGATYEQYFGPGTRLTVT.

The chain recombines TRBV5-1 with TRBJ2-3, with 7 bases aligning to TRBD1. After removal of 2 bases from V and 11 bases from J, the junction contained 5 bases not matched to a gene. The CDR3 has 12 residues. Germline assignment: CDR1 SGHRS and CDR2 YFSETQ. CDR3 DNA: TGCGCCAGCAGCTTACGGACAGGAGGGCAGTATTTT. Protein sequence: CASSLRTGGQYF.

CDR3: CACPTSGGLTDTQYF. Written as DNA, the CDR3 is TGTGCCTGCCCGACTAGCGGGGGGCTCACAGATACGCAGTATTTT. The J gene is TRBJ2-3, the V gene TRBV30; the match to TRBD2 covers 13 bases. The germline V gene encodes CDR1 GTSNPN and CDR2 SVGIG (reference sequence). V was pared by 6 bases and J by 2 bases, with 5 bases of the junction left unmatched. The CDR3 consists of 15 residues.

This sequence joins TRBV6-6 and TRBJ2-1, with a tentative D call TRBD1 (5 bases). CDR3 size: 15 residues. Per the germline V gene, CDR1 is MNHNY and CDR2 is SVGAGI (reference sequence). Between the trimmed V and J ends, which lost 4 bases and 4 bases, there was a span of 14 bases. The CDR3: CASSSARGYYNEQFF. The DNA for the CDR3 is TGTGCCAGCAGTTCGGCAAGGGGCTATTACAATGAGCAGTTCTTC.

The CDR3 here is CASSIGTENTEAFF. CDR3 sequence (DNA): TGTGCCAGTAGTATAGGGACAGAGAACACTGAAGCTTTCTTT. The chain has TRBV19 and TRBJ1-1; a possible D gene is TRBD1 (6 bases). Germline V lookup: CDR1 LNHDA, CDR2 SQIVND (reference sequence). Trimming took off 1 base at V and 1 base at J, with 7 bases between the two ends. There are 14 residues in the CDR3.

CDR3: CASSSTDGNTEAFF. The DNA of the CDR3 is TGTGCCAGCAGCTCGACAGACGGGAACACTGAAGCTTTCTTT. The chain couples TRBV27 to TRBJ1-1, with a tentative D call TRBD1 (5 bases). Germline lookup yields CDR1 MNHEY and CDR2 SMNVEV (reference sequence). Trimming left V 6 bases short and J 1 base short, with 12 bases between. The CDR3 totals 14 residues.

The CDR3 loop is CASSLTRSDRVNTEAFF. CDR3 nucleotide sequence: TGTGCCAGCAGCTTAACGCGGTCGGACAGGGTGAACACTGAAGCTTTCTTT. The V call is TRBV7-9, the J call TRBJ1-1; 8 nucleotides match TRBD1. The V and J ends lost 2 bases and 0 bases, in that order; junction bases with no gene match: 8. Looked up from germline, CDR1 is SEHNR and CDR2 is FQNEAQ (reference sequence). This CDR3 has 17 amino acids.

This sequence joins TRBV5-1 and TRBJ1-1; TRBD1 matches at 12 bases. Germline CDR1 reads SGHRS; CDR2 reads YFSETQ. J gave up 3 bases and V 0 bases, and 6 bases lay outside the gene matches. The CDR3 length is 17 residues. The DNA for the CDR3 is TGCGCCAGCAGCTTGGAGGCGGGACAGGGGGCTGACACTGAAGCTTTCTTT. Translation gives CASSLEAGQGADTEAFF.

The rearrangement links TRBV4-1 to TRBJ2-3; the match to TRBD2 covers 12 bases. The junction had 17 bases not matched to a gene; V was cut back by 4 bases and J by 9 bases. This CDR3 region has 18 residues. Germline-derived CDR1 and CDR2 are MGHRA and YSYEKL. For the CDR3, the DNA is TGCGCCAGCAGCCCTCTCCCCCTAGCGGGGGGGCCTCTAGGGACGCAGTATTTT. Its translation: CASSPLPLAGGPLGTQYF.

This sequence joins TRBV11-2 and TRBJ2-5, with TRBD1 matching 10 bases. Trimming at V came to 5 bases and at J to 5 bases, leaving 11 bases not matched to a gene. The CDR3 is 16 amino acids. CDR1 SGHAT and CDR2 FQNNGV come from the germline V gene. CDR3 protein: CASSHRRQGARETQYF. CDR3 coding DNA: TGTGCCAGCAGCCACAGGAGACAGGGGGCGCGGGAGACCCAGTACTTC.

In regard to this clone: Other DNA sequences in the same sample also yield this CDR3. The rearrangement links TRBV5-6 to TRBJ2-7; a weak D match, TRBD1 (5 bases). The V gene's germline CDR1 is SGHDT and CDR2 YYEEEE. CDR3 length: 12 amino acids. V lost 5 bases to trimming and J lost 4 bases, with 10 bases between them. DNA for the CDR3: TGTGCCAGCAGGCGCGACAGTTACGAGCAGTACTTC. As protein: CASRRDSYEQYF.

CDR3: CATSRGGTGHYGYTF. CDR3 bases: TGTGCCACCAGCAGAGGAGGAACAGGGCACTATGGCTACACCTTC. V gene TRBV15 combines with J gene TRBJ1-2; tentative D call: TRBD1 (6 bases). Trimming shortened V by 1 base and J by 3 bases, and 12 bases separated the two germline ends. This CDR3 is built from 15 residues. CDR1 is LNHNV, CDR2 YYDKDF, per germline (reference sequence).